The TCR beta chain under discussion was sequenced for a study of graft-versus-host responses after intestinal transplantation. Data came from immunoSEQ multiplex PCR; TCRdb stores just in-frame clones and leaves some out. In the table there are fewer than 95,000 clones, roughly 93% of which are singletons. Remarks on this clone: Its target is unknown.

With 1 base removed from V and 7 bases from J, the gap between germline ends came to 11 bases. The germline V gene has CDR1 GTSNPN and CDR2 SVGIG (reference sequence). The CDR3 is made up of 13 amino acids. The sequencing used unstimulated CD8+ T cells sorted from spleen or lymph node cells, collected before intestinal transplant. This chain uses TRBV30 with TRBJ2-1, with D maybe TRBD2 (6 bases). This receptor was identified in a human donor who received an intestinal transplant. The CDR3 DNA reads TGTGCCTGGAGTGATGGGACTCGGAATGAGCAGTTCTTC. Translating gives CAWSDGTRNEQFF.